This TCR beta chain was identified during a study of OX40 agonist ivuxolimab in advanced cancers. As for the study in general: It was permissible to have had prior anti-PD-1, anti-PD-L1 or anti-CTLA-4 therapy, and approximately 41% had some. The study, taken as a whole, reports: Among patients with partial responses at 0.1-3.0 mg/kg, clonal expansion was among the lowest. By week 6 at 0.1 to 3.0 mg/kg, blood CD4+ and CD8+ T cells had expanded clonally.

For this clone: The antigen is undetermined.

V shed 7 bases and J 10 bases; nucleotides not matched to a gene: 18. The CDR3 loop spans 16 amino acids. CDR1 and CDR2 from the germline V gene are SGHRS and YFSETQ. The protocol was immunoSEQ multiplex PCR, while the TCRdb copy is restricted to in-frame clones and leaves out a portion. The repertoire has around 140,000 clones, 90% to 95% of them found once; the top ten carry more than 0.9%. This material consisted of CD4+ or CD8+ T cells sorted from blood, taken in a trial of the OX40 agonist ivuxolimab. The TCR originated in an adult with an advanced solid tumor such as melanoma, head and neck, liver or kidney cancer. The rearrangement joins TRBV5-1 to TRBJ2-1; 9 bases are a match to TRBD1. In nucleotides, the CDR3 is TGCGCCAGCGAACTACAGGGGGCCCACCTTAGCGGGGAGCAGTTCTTC. This translates into CASELQGAHLSGEQFF.